What follows are 32 T cell receptor beta chains derived from one specimen sequenced in a study of CD8 T cells in Susac syndrome. With random hexamers, about 0.5 to 1 ug RNA was reverse transcribed. TCRdb processed the immunoSEQ multiplex PCR reads anew with MiXCR; each CDR3 protein has one entry. The table has 200,000 or so distinct CDR3 sequences, around 96% seen once. Specimen: CD4+ T cells from PBMCs. The receptors originated from a human donor with multiple sclerosis.

This rearrangement joins TRBV20-1 to TRBJ2-3; 15 bases agree with TRBD2. With 6 bases clipped from V and 13 bases from J, the junction kept 11 bases outside the gene matches. Per the germline V gene, CDR1 is DFQATT and CDR2 is SNEGSKA (reference sequence). This CDR3 region has 14 residues. CDR3 DNA sequence: TGCAGTGCCAGGACTAGCGGGGGGGCTAATATGGAGTATTTT. Its translation is CSARTSGGANMEYF.

This chain connects TRBV20-1 to TRBJ2-1, with 12 bases fitting TRBD2. Germline loops: CDR1 DFQATT, CDR2 SNEGSKA (reference sequence). The CDR3 loop spans 16 amino acids. J lost 7 bases, V lost 0 bases, and 7 bases had no gene match. CDR3 protein: CSARDPSSGRGNEQFF. In nucleotides, the CDR3 is TGCAGTGCTAGAGATCCTTCTAGCGGGAGGGGTAATGAGCAGTTCTTC.

This clonotype was seen just once. The genes are TRBV20-1 and TRBJ1-2; 7 bases align to TRBD1. In germline, CDR1 is DFQATT, CDR2 SNEGSKA (reference sequence). CDR3 size: 12 residues. J lost 9 bases, V lost 1 base, and 5 bases had no gene match. This CDR3 reads CSARGQGVSYTF. The DNA for the CDR3 is TGCAGTGCTAGAGGACAGGGTGTCAGCTACACCTTC.

The genes are TRBV7-9 and TRBJ2-3, with TRBD2 as a possible D gene (6 bases). The germline gives CDR1 SEHNR, CDR2 FQNEAQ (reference sequence). Trimming took off 4 bases at V and 2 bases at J, with 10 bases between the two ends. The CDR3 runs 14 residues. The CDR3 loop is CASSSGTLTDTQYF. The CDR3 DNA reads TGTGCCAGCAGCTCCGGGACTCTCACAGATACGCAGTATTTT.

The chain uses TRBV15 and TRBJ2-5, with TRBD2 as a possible D gene (6 bases). Trimming stripped 5 bases from V and 4 bases from J, with 11 bases between. CDR1 is LNHNV and CDR2 is YYDKDF in the germline V gene (reference sequence). This CDR3 spans 13 amino acids. The CDR3 DNA reads TGTGCCACCAGCCTCACCGGGGGAGAGACCCAGTACTTC. Translating gives CATSLTGGETQYF.

This chain joins TRBV9 and TRBJ2-3, with D hard to call. CDR1 is SGDLS, CDR2 YYNGEE, per germline. This CDR3 region has 16 residues. Trimming removed 1 base from V and 0 bases from J, with 12 bases in between. In nucleotides, the CDR3 is TGTGCCAGCAGCGTATCCCCCCGTACTAGCACAGATACGCAGTATTTT. Residues: CASSVSPRTSTDTQYF.

The rearrangement joins TRBV3-1 to TRBJ1-1; no definite D call. Germline V gives CDR1 LGHDT, CDR2 YNNKEL (reference sequence). The CDR3 extends over 15 amino acids. The V and J ends lost 0 bases and 5 bases respectively, with 13 bases between them. The CDR3 reads CASSQEVGVGTEAFF. The CDR3 DNA follows: TGTGCCAGCAGCCAAGAGGTCGGGGTAGGGACTGAAGCTTTCTTT.

The chain links TRBV29-1 to TRBJ1-1; D is perhaps TRBD1 (5 bases). The germline V gene has CDR1 SQVTM and CDR2 ANQGSEA. The CDR3 has 13 amino acids. Trimming removed 3 bases from V and 1 base from J, with 9 bases in between. The CDR3 loop is CSVDRQPNTEAFF. DNA of the CDR3: TGCAGCGTTGATAGACAGCCGAACACTGAAGCTTTCTTT.

The chain uses TRBV29-1 and TRBJ2-5, with D hard to call. CDR1 and CDR2 from the germline V gene are SQVTM and ANQGSEA. V was clipped by 5 bases and J by 5 bases, with 9 bases between them. There are 11 residues in the CDR3. The CDR3 region is CSVSSGETQYF. For the CDR3, the DNA is TGCAGCGTTTCATCCGGGGAGACCCAGTACTTC. The full variable domain, rest sourced from reference TRBV29-1 and TRBJ2-5, is SAVISQKPSRDICQRGTSLTIQCQVDSQVTMMFWYRQQPGQSLTLIATANQGSEATYESGFVIDKFPISRPNLTFSTLTVSNMSPEDSSIYLCSVSSGETQYFGPGTRLLVL.

This sequence joins TRBV20-1 and TRBJ2-2, with a weak D call TRBD2 (6 bases). The V and J ends lost 3 bases and 0 bases respectively, with 14 bases between them. Germline V CDR1 and CDR2: DFQATT, SNEGSKA (reference sequence). This CDR3 is 16 amino acids long. CDR3 loop: CSARRRGIANTGELFF. As DNA, the CDR3 is TGCAGTGCTAGGCGGCGGGGCATCGCGAACACCGGGGAGCTGTTTTTT.

The chain carries TRBV11-2 and TRBJ2-1, with 9 bases fitting TRBD1. Germline CDR1 and CDR2: SGHAT and FQNNGV. CDR3 length: 14 residues. V gave up 5 bases and J gave up 12 bases; unmatched junction bases: 11. The CDR3 loop reads CASSPPYRGPGQFF. The CDR3 DNA reads TGTGCCAGCAGCCCTCCCTACAGGGGGCCGGGGCAGTTCTTC.

This clonotype was picked up one time. This chain connects TRBV15 to TRBJ2-6; no clear D. V was cut by 3 bases and J by 2 bases, with 5 bases left in between. CDR1 is LNHNV and CDR2 is YYDKDF in the germline V gene (reference sequence). The CDR3 contains 14 residues. The chain's CDR3 is CATSRAAGANVLTF. For the CDR3, the DNA is TGTGCCACCAGCAGGGCAGCTGGGGCCAACGTCCTGACTTTC.

J is TRBJ2-7 and V is TRBV24-1; a possible D gene is TRBD2 (6 bases). The CDR3 extends over 13 amino acids. V was pared by 4 bases and J by 0 bases, with 6 bases between. The germline gives CDR1 KGHDR, CDR2 SFDVKD. For the CDR3, the DNA is TGTGCCACCAGTGACGGGAGCTCCTACGAGCAGTACTTC. Amino acids: CATSDGSSYEQYF.

The chain couples TRBV4-1 to TRBJ2-3; the match to TRBD2 covers 9 bases. Germline V CDR1 and CDR2: MGHRA, YSYEKL. V lost 2 bases and J lost 6; bases outside the gene matches: 12. The CDR3 has 17 residues. CDR3 residues: CASSQKGFSGGDDTQYF. CDR3 sequence (DNA): TGCGCCAGCAGCCAAAAAGGCTTTAGCGGGGGCGACGATACGCAGTATTTT.

The gene calls are TRBV24-1 and TRBJ2-1; D is perhaps TRBD1 (9 bases). Germline CDR1 and CDR2: KGHDR and SFDVKD. V was cut by 3 bases and J by 7 bases, with 15 bases left in between. This CDR3 has 15 residues. For the CDR3, the DNA is TGTGCCACCAGTGATGTTAGCGGGACAGGGAATGAGCAGTTCTTC. Translated: CATSDVSGTGNEQFF.

This clonotype showed up just once. V and J are TRBV30 and TRBJ1-1; 9 nucleotides match TRBD1. There are 11 residues in the CDR3. CDR1 and CDR2 (germline): GTSNPN, SVGIG (reference sequence). The CDR3, as DNA: TGTGCTCGACAGGGGGTACATGAAGCTTTCTTT. This codes for CARQGVHEAFF. The variable domain in full, with the rest retrieved from reference TRBV30 and TRBJ1-1, is SQTIHQWPATLVQPVGSPLSLECTVEGTSNPNLYWYRQAAGRGLQLLFYSVGIGQISSEVPQNLSASRPQDRQFILSSKKLLLSDSGFYLCARQGVHEAFFGQGTRLTVV.

The V call is TRBV5-1, the J call TRBJ2-1; D gene uncertain. Germline CDR1 is SGHRS and CDR2 is YFSETQ. V was shortened by 4 bases and J by 6 bases, with 14 bases between the two germline ends. The CDR3 runs to 14 residues. CDR3 nucleotide sequence: TGCGCCAGCAGCCAGACCGGAGTGCGCAATGAGCAGTTCTTC. It is translated as CASSQTGVRNEQFF.

CDR3 coding DNA: TGCAGTGCTAATCCGGGTCCCCCTGAAGCTTTCTTT. Protein product: CSANPGPPEAFF. This chain joins TRBV20-1 and TRBJ1-1; no clear D. V dropped 4 bases and J dropped 6 bases, with 12 bases sitting between them. Germline V gives CDR1 DFQATT, CDR2 SNEGSKA (reference sequence). The CDR3 consists of 12 residues.

Only one count was recorded for this clonotype. The chain carries TRBV7-9 and TRBJ2-2, with D perhaps TRBD1 (6 bases). This CDR3 spans 16 amino acids. The germline CDR1 and CDR2 sequences are SEHNR and FQNEAQ (reference sequence). The ends were cut back, 3 bases at V and 3 bases at J, with 14 bases in the middle. The CDR3 spells CASSFPRQEYTGELFF. As DNA, the CDR3 is TGTGCCAGCAGCTTTCCGAGACAGGAGTACACCGGGGAGCTGTTTTTT. The full variable domain, completed using reference TRBV7-9 and TRBJ2-2, is DTGVSQNPRHKITKRGQNVTFRCDPISEHNRLYWYRQTLGQGPEFLTYFQNEAQLEKSRLLSDRFSAERPKGSFSTLEIQRTEQGDSAMYLCASSFPRQEYTGELFFGEGSRLTVL.

The CDR3 coding sequence is TGCAGTGCCCCGGGTGCTAGCGGGTCCCATACGCAGTATTTT. Its protein product is CSAPGASGSHTQYF. V is TRBV20-1 and J is TRBJ2-3; 8 bases match TRBD2. The CDR3 loop spans 14 amino acids. Trimming took 6 bases from V and 7 from J; bases not matched to a gene: 12. Per germline, CDR1 DFQATT and CDR2 SNEGSKA (reference sequence).

The chain couples TRBV24-1 to TRBJ2-1; no clear D gene. This CDR3 contains 15 residues. V lost 3 bases, J lost 1 base, and 9 bases lay in between. The germline V gene encodes CDR1 KGHDR and CDR2 SFDVKD. CDR3 nucleotide sequence: TGTGCCACCAGTGATAACAGACTGTCCTACAATGAGCAGTTCTTC. This translates into CATSDNRLSYNEQFF.

V gene TRBV5-1 combines with J gene TRBJ1-2; D gene uncertain. The CDR3 consists of 15 residues. Trimming removed 0 bases from V and 4 bases from J, with 13 bases in between. Germline-derived CDR1 and CDR2 are SGHRS and YFSETQ. CDR3 region: CASSLGQSDAYGYTF. As DNA, the CDR3 is TGCGCCAGCAGCTTGGGGCAGTCCGACGCCTATGGCTACACCTTC.

The rearrangement links TRBV24-1 to TRBJ2-5, with TRBD1 as a possible D gene (6 bases). Deletions cut 0 bases from V and 3 bases from J, with 10 bases between. In germline, CDR1 is KGHDR, CDR2 SFDVKD. The CDR3 contains 15 residues. The chain's CDR3 is CATSDLLTGEETQYF. Written as DNA, the CDR3 is TGTGCCACCAGTGATTTGCTGACAGGAGAAGAGACCCAGTACTTC.

V is TRBV12-3 or TRBV12-4 and J is TRBJ1-1; D call uncertain. Trimming took off 8 bases at V and 3 bases at J, with 13 bases between the two ends. This CDR3 is 13 amino acids long. CDR3: CASSLAGYTEAFF. For the CDR3, the DNA is TGTGCCAGCTCTCTGGCGGGGTACACTGAAGCTTTCTTT.

V gene TRBV5-1 combines with J gene TRBJ1-4; D remains unclear. There are 15 residues in the CDR3. V was shortened by 0 bases and J by 5 bases, with 11 bases between the two germline ends. The germline CDR1 and CDR2 sequences are SGHRS and YFSETQ. CDR3 sequence: CASSLAPATNEKLFF. The CDR3 DNA follows: TGCGCCAGCAGCTTGGCGCCCGCGACAAATGAAAAACTGTTTTTT.

The V gene is TRBV20-1, the J gene TRBJ2-5; weak D call: TRBD2 (6 bases). Per the germline V gene, CDR1 is DFQATT and CDR2 is SNEGSKA (reference sequence). The V gene lost 7 bases and the J gene lost 4 bases, with 10 bases spanning the gap. The CDR3 length is 11 residues. DNA for the CDR3: TGCAGTGGCGGGGCTAGAGAGACCCAGTACTTC. This sequence encodes CSGGARETQYF.

V gene TRBV6-6 combines with J gene TRBJ2-1; D uncertain. Deletions cut 4 bases from V and 7 bases from J, with 8 bases between. CDR1 and CDR2 from the germline V gene are MNHNY and SVGAGI (reference sequence). This CDR3 has 12 residues. CDR3 amino acids: CASSSDWNEQFF. Written as DNA, the CDR3 is TGTGCCAGCAGTTCCGACTGGAATGAGCAGTTCTTC.

This clonotype showed up just once. This chain uses TRBV15 with TRBJ1-3; 9 positions agree with TRBD1. This CDR3 has 15 amino acids. In germline, CDR1 is LNHNV, CDR2 YYDKDF (reference sequence). J lost 2 bases, V lost 3 bases, and 2 bases had no gene match. CDR3 nucleotides: TGTGCCACCAGCAGGGACAGGGGCCCTGGAAACACCATATATTTT. Protein sequence: CATSRDRGPGNTIYF.

The chain combines TRBV3-1 with TRBJ1-2, with a possible D match to TRBD1 (6 bases). The germline CDR1 and CDR2 sequences are LGHDT and YNNKEL (reference sequence). CDR3 length: 14 amino acids. Trimming removed 0 bases from V and 8 bases from J, with 13 bases in between. The CDR3 nucleotides are TGTGCCAGCAGCCAAGATCTGGGGGGCGGCGGCTACACCTTC. Protein product: CASSQDLGGGGYTF. The variable domain in full, with the rest retrieved from reference TRBV3-1 and TRBJ1-2, is DTAVSQTPKYLVTQMGNDKSIKCEQNLGHDTMYWYKQDSKKFLKIMFSYNNKELIINETVPNRFSPKSPDKAHLNLHINSLELGDSAVYFCASSQDLGGGGYTFGSGTRLTVV.

V is TRBV29-1 and J is TRBJ2-7, with 10 bases matching TRBD1. The CDR3 is 14 residues long. Germline CDR1 reads SQVTM; CDR2 reads ANQGSEA. V lost 7 bases, J lost 2 bases, and 8 bases stayed unmatched. The CDR3 reads CSAYGQGEPYEQYF. The CDR3 DNA follows: TGCAGCGCCTATGGACAGGGGGAACCCTACGAGCAGTACTTC.

The rearrangement links TRBV20-1 to TRBJ1-1; D is uncertain. Germline V gives CDR1 DFQATT, CDR2 SNEGSKA (reference sequence). The CDR3 extends over 14 amino acids. Trimming shortened V by 4 bases and J by 0 bases, and 12 bases separated the two germline ends. DNA of the CDR3: TGCAGTGCTATTTTCCTGGAGGTGAACACTGAAGCTTTCTTT. Its protein product is CSAIFLEVNTEAFF.

This rearrangement joins TRBV20-1 to TRBJ2-1, with 11 nucleotides matching TRBD2. V shed 3 bases, J shed 2 bases, and the junction held 3 bases outside the gene matches. Per germline, CDR1 DFQATT and CDR2 SNEGSKA (reference sequence). The CDR3 contains 15 residues. The CDR3 sequence: CSASPGLAAYNEQFF. The CDR3 DNA follows: TGCAGTGCTAGCCCGGGACTAGCGGCCTACAATGAGCAGTTCTTC.